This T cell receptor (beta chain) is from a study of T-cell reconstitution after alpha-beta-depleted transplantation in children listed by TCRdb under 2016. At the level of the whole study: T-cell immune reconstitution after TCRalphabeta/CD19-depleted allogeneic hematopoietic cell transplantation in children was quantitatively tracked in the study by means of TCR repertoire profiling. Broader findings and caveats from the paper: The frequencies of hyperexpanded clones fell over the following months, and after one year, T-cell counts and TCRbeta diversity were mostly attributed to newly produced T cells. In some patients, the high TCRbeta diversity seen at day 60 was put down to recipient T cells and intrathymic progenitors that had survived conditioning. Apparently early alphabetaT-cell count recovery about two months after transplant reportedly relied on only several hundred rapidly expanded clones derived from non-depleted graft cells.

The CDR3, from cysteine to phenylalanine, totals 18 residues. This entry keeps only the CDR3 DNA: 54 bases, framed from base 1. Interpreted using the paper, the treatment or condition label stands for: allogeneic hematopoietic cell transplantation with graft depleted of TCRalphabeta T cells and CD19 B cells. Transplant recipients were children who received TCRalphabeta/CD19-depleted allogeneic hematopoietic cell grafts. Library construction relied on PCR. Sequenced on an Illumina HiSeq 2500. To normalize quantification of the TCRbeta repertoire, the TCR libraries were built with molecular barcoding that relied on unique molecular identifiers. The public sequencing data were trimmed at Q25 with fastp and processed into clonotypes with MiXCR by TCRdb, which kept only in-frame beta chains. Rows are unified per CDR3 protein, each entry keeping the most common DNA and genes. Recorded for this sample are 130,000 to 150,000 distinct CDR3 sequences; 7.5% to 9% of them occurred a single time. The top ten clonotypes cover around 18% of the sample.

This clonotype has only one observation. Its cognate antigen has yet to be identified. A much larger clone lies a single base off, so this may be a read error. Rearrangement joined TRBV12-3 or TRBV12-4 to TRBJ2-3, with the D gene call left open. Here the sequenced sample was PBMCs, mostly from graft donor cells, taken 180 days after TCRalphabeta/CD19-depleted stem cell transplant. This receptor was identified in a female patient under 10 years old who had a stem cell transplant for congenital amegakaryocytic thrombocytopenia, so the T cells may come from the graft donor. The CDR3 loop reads CTSSQEDQGPLWPDTQYF. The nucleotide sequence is TGTACCAGCAGTCAAGAGGACCAAGGACCCCTTTGGCCAGATACGCAGTATTTT.